The clone carrying this T cell receptor (beta chain) was seen a single time. Antigen: not known. Germline V gene sequence: CDR1 SGHTS, CDR2 YDEGEE. The CDR3 is made up of 14 amino acids. V trimming: 5 bases; J trimming: 1 base; junction bases outside the gene matches: 5. The source of the sample is a study of cytomegalovirus exposure and HLA in healthy donors. Use of 60 Vbeta and 13 Jbeta primers characterized the PCR. The protocol was immunoSEQ multiplex PCR, while the TCRdb copy is restricted to in-frame clones and leaves out a portion. The data contain about 110,000 clones, around 70% of them seen just once; the ten biggest clones take up over 4%. Study observations and caveats: Productive rates of about 90% or about 30% were seen for most TCR beta V segments in an earlier analysis.

The sequence was obtained from a man younger than 45 in good health and CMV-seropositive. The sequenced sample consisted of PBMCs. The chain joins TRBV5-8 to TRBJ1-1; 7 bases agree with TRBD1. The CDR3 region is CASSQPGGNTEAFF. The DNA for the CDR3 is TGTGCCAGCAGTCAACCAGGGGGGAACACTGAAGCTTTCTTT. The whole variable domain, filled in from reference TRBV5-8 and TRBJ1-1, reads EAGVTQSPTHLIKTRGQQATLRCSPISGHTSVYWYQQALGLGLQFLLWYDEGEERNRGNFPPRFSGRQFPNYSSELNVNALELEDSALYLCASSQPGGNTEAFFGQGTRLTVV.